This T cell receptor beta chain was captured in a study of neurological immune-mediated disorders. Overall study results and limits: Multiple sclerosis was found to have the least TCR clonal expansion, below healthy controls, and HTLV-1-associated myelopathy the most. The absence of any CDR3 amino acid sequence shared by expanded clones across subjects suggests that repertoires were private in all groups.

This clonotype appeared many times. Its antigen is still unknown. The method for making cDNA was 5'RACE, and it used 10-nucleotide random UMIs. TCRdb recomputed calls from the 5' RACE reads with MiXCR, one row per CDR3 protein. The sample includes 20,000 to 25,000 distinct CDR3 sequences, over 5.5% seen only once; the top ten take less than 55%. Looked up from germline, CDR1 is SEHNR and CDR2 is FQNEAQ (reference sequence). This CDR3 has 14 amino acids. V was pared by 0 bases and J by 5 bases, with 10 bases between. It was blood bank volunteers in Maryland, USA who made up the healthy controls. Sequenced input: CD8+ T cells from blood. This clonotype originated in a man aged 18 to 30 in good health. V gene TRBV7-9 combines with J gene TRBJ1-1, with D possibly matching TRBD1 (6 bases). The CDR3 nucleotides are TGTGCCAGCAGCTTAGCGCAGGGGCAGACTGAAGCTTTCTTT. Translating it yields CASSLAQGQTEAFF. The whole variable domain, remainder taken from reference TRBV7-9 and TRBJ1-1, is DTGVSQNPRHKITKRGQNVTFRCDPISEHNRLYWYRQTLGQGPEFLTYFQNEAQLEKSRLLSDRFSAERPKGSFSTLEIQRTEQGDSAMYLCASSLAQGQTEAFFGQGTRLTVV.